A single T cell receptor beta chain is shown here with its context. What it binds is unknown. A read error is likely, as this CDR3 ends without the conserved phenylalanine or tryptophan. Whole-study findings and limits: Tumor memory CD4+ T cell TCR gene usage was found to cluster with blood and lymph node memory CD4+ cells and with lymph node naive CD4+ cells.

After constant-region reverse-primer amplification, full-length variable regions underwent semi-nested PCR with Nested Universal Primer A. Using its own MiXCR run on the 5' RACE reads, TCRdb lists one record per CDR3 protein. The sample lists approximately 60,000 distinct CDR3 sequences, 28% seen once, with more than 3% in the top ten. This CDR3 contains 14 residues. Germline V CDR1 and CDR2: SGHRS, YFSETQ. Memory CD4+ cells were defined as CD4+CD45RO+CD25-. J is TRBJ2-1 and V is TRBV5-1, with D perhaps TRBD2 (6 bases). This TCR derives from a female donor with breast cancer. The sample comprised tumor-infiltrating memory CD4+ T cells sorted from the breast tumor. The sample's subset: memory CD4+ T cells, CD4+CD45RO+CD25-. DNA for the CDR3: TGTGCCAGCAGCCCCCGACTAGCCTACAATGAGCAGTTCTTA. This codes for CASSPRLAYNEQFL.